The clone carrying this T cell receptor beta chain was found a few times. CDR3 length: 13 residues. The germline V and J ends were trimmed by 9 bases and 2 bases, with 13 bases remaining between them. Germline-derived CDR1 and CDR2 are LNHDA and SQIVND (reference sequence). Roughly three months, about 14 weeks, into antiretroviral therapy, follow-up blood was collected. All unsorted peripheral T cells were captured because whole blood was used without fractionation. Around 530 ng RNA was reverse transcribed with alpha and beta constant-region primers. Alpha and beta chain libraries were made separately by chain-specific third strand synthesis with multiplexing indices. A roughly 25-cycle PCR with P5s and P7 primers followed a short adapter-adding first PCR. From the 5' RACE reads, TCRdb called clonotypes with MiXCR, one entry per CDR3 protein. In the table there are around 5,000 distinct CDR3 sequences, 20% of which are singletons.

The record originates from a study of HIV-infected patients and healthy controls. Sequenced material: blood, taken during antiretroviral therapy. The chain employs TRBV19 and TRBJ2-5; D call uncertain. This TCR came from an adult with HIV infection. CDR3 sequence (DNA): TGTGCCAGCCGCACGCTGGGTCAAGAGACCCAGTACTTC. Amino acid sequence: CASRTLGQETQYF.